Listed below are T cell receptor beta chains from one sample, sequenced in a study of cytomegalovirus exposure and HLA in healthy donors. Profiled with immunoSEQ multiplex PCR; TCRdb holds only in-frame clones, not every one. The table records 150,000 to 200,000 clones, roughly four fifths of them present only once. Sequencing input: PBMCs. Receptors originate from a young man in good health and CMV-seronegative. Both conserved end residues are part of each CDR3. Fields, in order: J gene, V gene, CDR3 protein.

J: TRBJ2-7; V: TRBV4-1; CDR3: CASSQHRGNEQYF
J: TRBJ1-2; V: TRBV19; CDR3: CASSISSYGYTF
J: TRBJ1-4; V: TRBV7-9; CDR3: CASSPHRATNEKLFF
J: TRBJ1-3; V: TRBV6-1; CDR3: CASSARTGPFSGNTIYF
J: TRBJ2-1; V: TRBV27; CDR3: CASSLTGLSYNEQFF
J: TRBJ1-1; V: TRBV6-1; CDR3: CASSGGEENTEAFF
J: TRBJ1-2; V: TRBV7-8; CDR3: CASSLPQGYGYTF
J: TRBJ2-7; V: TRBV25-1; CDR3: CASRAHYEQYF
J: TRBJ1-4; V: TRBV5-1; CDR3: CASSRDSAQKTNEKLFF
J: TRBJ2-6; V: TRBV15; CDR3: CATSRPAGSGANVLTF
J: TRBJ2-1; V: TRBV15; CDR3: CATSTPSGGREDEQFF
J: TRBJ1-1; V: TRBV6-1; CDR3: CASSQDRGGTEAFF
J: TRBJ1-6; V: TRBV6-5; CDR3: CASRNGPNGNSPLHF
J: TRBJ2-1; V: TRBV5-1; CDR3: CASSPGSGGHNEQFF
J: TRBJ1-2; V: TRBV19; CDR3: CASSSTGTNYGYTF
J: TRBJ2-5; V: TRBV28; CDR3: CASRGTGVEVEETQYF
J: TRBJ2-7; V: TRBV15; CDR3: CATGMEVAYEQYF
J: TRBJ2-2; V: TRBV30; CDR3: CAWSAGLVDTGELFF
J: TRBJ2-1; V: TRBV7-2; CDR3: CASSLIGRGSYNEQFF
J: TRBJ1-5; V: TRBV19; CDR3: CASSNRGENQPQHF
J: TRBJ2-7; V: TRBV10-3; CDR3: CAISDGQGTHEQYF
J: TRBJ2-7; V: TRBV19; CDR3: CARSGEQYF
J: TRBJ2-7; V: TRBV14; CDR3: CASSQVLAGGIHEQYF
J: TRBJ1-1; V: TRBV5-4; CDR3: CASSETQRGTEAFF
J: NA; V: TRBV6-5; CDR3: CASSAGTGSINEQYF
J: TRBJ2-7; V: TRBV19; CDR3: CASSRVGNGGYEQYF
J: TRBJ2-5; V: TRBV7-9; CDR3: CASSFTSGEETQYF
J: TRBJ1-5; V: TRBV28; CDR3: CASSLYTSNQPQHF
J: TRBJ2-7; V: TRBV5-1; CDR3: CASSFAKTQYF